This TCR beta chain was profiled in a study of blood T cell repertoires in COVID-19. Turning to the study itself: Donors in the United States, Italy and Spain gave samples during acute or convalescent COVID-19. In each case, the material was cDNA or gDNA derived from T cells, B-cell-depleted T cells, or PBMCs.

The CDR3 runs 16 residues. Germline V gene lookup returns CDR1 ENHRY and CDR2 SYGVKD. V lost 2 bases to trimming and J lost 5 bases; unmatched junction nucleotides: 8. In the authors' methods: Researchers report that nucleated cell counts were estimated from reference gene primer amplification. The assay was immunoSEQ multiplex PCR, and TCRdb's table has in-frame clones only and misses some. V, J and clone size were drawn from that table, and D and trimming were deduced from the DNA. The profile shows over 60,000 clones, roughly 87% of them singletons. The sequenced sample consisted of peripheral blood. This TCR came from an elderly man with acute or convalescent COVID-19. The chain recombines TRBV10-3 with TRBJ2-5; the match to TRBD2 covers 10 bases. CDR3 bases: TGTGCCATCAGTGAGAGACTAGCGGGCCTCGGGGAGACCCAGTACTTC. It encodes CAISERLAGLGETQYF.